This T cell receptor beta chain was captured by sequencing in a study of shared clonotypes between healthy human individuals. The data were produced by immunoSEQ multiplex PCR, yet TCRdb's version contains in-frame clones alone and is incomplete. There are approximately 2,300,000 clones in the sample; around 93% occur only once, and around 0.35% lies in the top ten. CDR3 size: 17 residues. Germline values: CDR1 KGHSH, CDR2 LQKENI. V dropped 2 bases and J dropped 1 base, with 15 bases sitting between them. The sequence came from a man younger than 35 in good health. Some clones in this sample may be carry-over from other donors' samples. Source material: naive CD4+ T cells from PBMCs. The subset here: CD45RA+ positively selected. The V gene is TRBV18, the J gene TRBJ1-3; perhaps TRBD1 as D (5 bases). The CDR3 DNA sequence: TGTGCCAGCTCACCAGTTAAACAGGACCTTTCTGGAAACACCATATATTTT. Translating it yields CASSPVKQDLSGNTIYF.